This entry lists 30 T cell receptor beta chains sequenced from one sample in a study of TIL therapy for anti-PD-1-resistant metastatic lung cancer. Time point in this sample: pre-treatment sample, taken before nivolumab and TIL therapy. Most excised metastases sampled were pleural nodules or supraclavicular lymph nodes. Sequencing used immunoSEQ v3. TCRdb's table, derived via immunoSEQ multiplex PCR, lists solely in-frame clones and lacks some. The sample yields 6,000 to 7,500 clones, approximately 71% seen once. The sequencing used tumor tissue, collected at baseline. These receptor sequences come from a person aged 25-80 years with non-small cell lung cancer.

The rearrangement uses TRBV5-8 and TRBJ1-5; no reliable D call. CDR1 SGHTS and CDR2 YDEGEE come from the germline V gene. This CDR3 is 14 amino acids long. Trimming shortened V by 1 base and J by 3 bases, and 8 bases separated the two germline ends. Here the CDR3 reads CASSLFTDNQPQHF. The CDR3 DNA follows: TGTGCCAGCAGCTTGTTTACGGACAATCAGCCCCAGCATTTT.

This clone was seen more than once but under ten times. This chain connects TRBV19 to TRBJ1-1, with D unclear. The germline CDR1 and CDR2 sequences are LNHDA and SQIVND (reference sequence). The CDR3 is 11 residues long. The V gene lost 7 bases and the J gene lost 10 bases, with 13 bases spanning the gap. The DNA of the CDR3 is TGTGCCAGTAATGCAGGCCTTGGAGCTTTCTTT. Translating gives CASNAGLGAFF.

With regard to this clone: Germline and junction disagree at one end, which may indicate a read error. CDR3 sequence: CASSPLSMSASGNTIYF. Here the CDR3 DNA reads TGTGCCAGCTCCCCGCTTAGCATGTCTGCTTCTGGGAACACCATATATTTT. This sequence joins TRBV18 and TRBJ1-3, with D uncertain. From germline, CDR1 is KGHSH and CDR2 LQKENI. The CDR3 consists of 17 residues.

Within the sample, this clone is large. This chain links TRBV6-5 with TRBJ2-1; a possible D gene is TRBD2 (5 bases). Trimming took off 7 bases at V and 2 bases at J, with 9 bases between the two ends. CDR1 MNHEY and CDR2 SVGAGI come from the germline V gene. The CDR3 totals 13 residues. The CDR3 bases are TGTGCCAGCAACTCCGGGACCTACAATGAGCAGTTCTTC. It encodes CASNSGTYNEQFF.

The V and J genes are TRBV7-9 and TRBJ2-3; D is unclear. CDR3 length equals 16 residues. Trimming left V 0 bases short and J 3 bases short, with 13 bases between. Per the germline V gene, CDR1 is SEHNR and CDR2 is FQNEAQ (reference sequence). CDR3 nucleotides: TGTGCCAGCAGCTTAGCGCAAATGAGATATACAGATACGCAGTATTTT. Amino acids: CASSLAQMRYTDTQYF.

Details on this clone: In the same sample, other DNA sequences code for this CDR3. The chain employs TRBV7-2 and TRBJ2-7, with D possibly being TRBD1 or TRBD2 (5 bases each). The CDR3 sequence is 13 residues long. Trimming stripped 1 base from V and 7 bases from J, with 11 bases between. From germline, CDR1 is SGHTA and CDR2 FQGNSA. The CDR3 sequence: CASSLGGEGEQYV. The DNA of the CDR3 is TGTGCCAGCAGCTTAGGGGGCGAGGGGGAGCAGTACGTC.

The rearrangement uses TRBV18 and TRBJ2-7; D is unclear. This CDR3 is built from 13 residues. The germline V gene encodes CDR1 KGHSH and CDR2 LQKENI. V shed 3 bases and J shed 3 bases, with 9 bases lying between them. The CDR3 loop reads CASSPRRNYEQYF. For the CDR3, the DNA is TGTGCCAGCTCACCCCGACGAAACTACGAGCAGTACTTC.

This clone has only a few counts. The chain combines TRBV5-1 with TRBJ2-5, with 7 bases lining up with TRBD1. The junction had 6 bases not matched to a gene; V was cut back by 4 bases and J by 0 bases. The CDR3 has 15 residues. The germline V gene encodes CDR1 SGHRS and CDR2 YFSETQ. The CDR3 loop reads CASSRGGGYQETQYF. CDR3 nucleotide sequence: TGCGCCAGCAGCCGAGGGGGCGGATACCAAGAGACCCAGTACTTC.

The chain employs TRBV10-3 and TRBJ1-6, with D hard to call. V was trimmed by 0 bases and J by 6 bases, leaving 9 bases between them. This CDR3 has 15 amino acids. Germline V gene lookup returns CDR1 ENHRY and CDR2 SYGVKD. CDR3 DNA: TGTGCCATCAGTGAGTCGAGCTCCGGTAATTCACCCCTCCACTTT. Its protein is CAISESSSGNSPLHF.

The gene calls are TRBV5-1 and TRBJ1-6; TRBD1 matches at 8 bases. Germline V CDR1 and CDR2: SGHRS, YFSETQ. This CDR3 comprises 14 residues. J gave up 7 bases and V 1 base, and 1 base lay outside the gene matches. In DNA form, the CDR3 reads TGCGCCAGCAGCTTGACAGGGGGAAATTCACCCCTCCACTTT. Protein: CASSLTGGNSPLHF.

This clone is labeled large. V is TRBV5-1 and J is TRBJ1-2; a possible D gene is TRBD1 (5 bases). Trimming shortened V by 0 bases and J by 4 bases, and 10 bases separated the two germline ends. This CDR3 has 14 residues. Germline V gene lookup returns CDR1 SGHRS and CDR2 YFSETQ. CDR3 protein: CASSLGGRVYGYTF. The CDR3 nucleotides read TGCGCCAGCAGCTTGGGGGGACGGGTCTATGGCTACACCTTC.

This clone was observed a handful of times. V is TRBV10-2 and J is TRBJ1-1, with D tentatively TRBD1 (5 bases). V was clipped by 6 bases and J by 7 bases, with 12 bases between them. CDR3 length equals 12 residues. In germline, CDR1 is WSHSY, CDR2 SAAADI. CDR3 DNA sequence: TGCGCCAGCAGCTCAGGGTTCGGTGAAGCTTTCTTT. Its protein product is CASSSGFGEAFF.

This clone is labeled as hyperexpanded. V is TRBV27 and J is TRBJ2-7; 7 positions agree with TRBD2. The trim removed 2 bases at V and 7 bases at J, leaving 17 bases unmatched. The germline CDR1 and CDR2 sequences are MNHEY and SMNVEV (reference sequence). The CDR3 is made up of 17 amino acids. The CDR3 nucleotides read TGTGCCAGCAGTTTACCCCCTCTACTAGCGAGGACGGGGGAGCAGTACGTC. Its translation: CASSLPPLLARTGEQYV.

The genes are TRBV6-5 and TRBJ2-1, with 14 nucleotides matching TRBD2. The germline CDR1 and CDR2 sequences are MNHEY and SVGAGI. The CDR3 loop spans 15 amino acids. J was trimmed by 9 bases and V by 10 bases; bases with no gene match: 11. CDR3 DNA: TGTGCCACCGAACGACGACTAGCGGGAGGGATTGAGCAGTTCTTC. It translates to CATERRLAGGIEQFF.

The chain combines TRBV5-7 with TRBJ2-3; 11 nucleotides agree with TRBD2. TRBV5-7 is recorded as an ORF, its role being uncertain. The CDR3 contains 16 residues. J lost 2 bases, V lost 2 bases, and 4 bases had no gene match. CDR3 nucleotide sequence: TGTGCCAGCAGCTTTCCTAGCGGGAGGAACACAGATACGCAGTATTTT. Translating it yields CASSFPSGRNTDTQYF.

V usage is TRBV30 and J usage is TRBJ1-1; the D gene is possibly TRBD1 (5 bases). The CDR3 loop spans 12 amino acids. Trimming removed 3 bases at V and 10 bases at J, with 15 bases between. Germline V CDR1 and CDR2: GTSNPN, SVGIG (reference sequence). As DNA, the CDR3 is TGTGCCTGGAGCGGGGCCGCGTTTCGAGCTTTCTTT. It yields the protein CAWSGAAFRAFF.

A remark on this clone: A read error may produce the germline difference seen at one junction end. The chain has TRBV19 and TRBJ1-5, with no clear D. The CDR3 totals 14 residues. Germline V lookup: CDR1 LNHDA, CDR2 SQIVND (reference sequence). In DNA, the CDR3 is TGTGCCAATAGTATTACGGGATCCAATCAGCCCCAGCATTTT. Translating it yields CANSITGSNQPQHF.

The chain links TRBV5-5 to TRBJ1-1; D is undetermined. This CDR3 comprises 13 residues. Germline V lookup: CDR1 SGHKS, CDR2 YYEKEE (reference sequence). V shed 2 bases and J shed 1 base, with 6 bases lying between them. The CDR3 nucleotides read TGTGCCAGCAGCTTTACGGGGAACACTGAAGCTTTCTTT. Translating gives CASSFTGNTEAFF.

The rearrangement joins TRBV5-4 to TRBJ2-2; unclear D gene. The CDR3 is 15 residues long. V lost 1 base and J lost 5, with 12 bases in between. Germline V gene lookup returns CDR1 SGHNT and CDR2 YYREEE (reference sequence). This chain's CDR3 is CASSLQGRETGELFF. The CDR3 DNA is TGTGCCAGCAGCTTGCAAGGACGCGAGACCGGGGAGCTGTTTTTT. Using reference TRBV5-4 and TRBJ2-2 for the parts outside the CDR3, the full variable domain is ETGVTQSPTHLIKTRGQQVTLRCSSQSGHNTVSWYQQALGQGPQFIFQYYREEENGRGNFPPRFSGLQFPNYSSELNVNALELDDSALYLCASSLQGRETGELFFGEGSRLTVL.

This chain joins TRBV19 and TRBJ1-6; D not certain. The V gene lost 3 bases and the J gene lost 10 bases, with 13 bases spanning the gap. The CDR3 totals 14 residues. Germline-derived CDR1 and CDR2 are LNHDA and SQIVND (reference sequence). In DNA, the CDR3 is TGTGCCAGTAGTATCAGCCGGGAAGTATCACCCCTCCACTTT. Its translation is CASSISREVSPLHF.

The gene calls are TRBV29-1 and TRBJ1-2; D gene ambiguous. Per germline, CDR1 SQVTM and CDR2 ANQGSEA. The germline V and J ends were trimmed by 6 bases and 8 bases, with 13 bases remaining between them. CDR3 size: 11 residues. The CDR3: CSVERGRGYTF. The CDR3 region has the DNA TGCAGCGTCGAACGAGGAAGAGGCTACACCTTC.

The chain uses TRBV10-3 and TRBJ1-4; D unclear. Trimming stripped 3 bases from V and 3 bases from J, with 14 bases between. The CDR3 is 16 residues long. CDR1 and CDR2 (germline): ENHRY, SYGVKD. The CDR3 region is CAISDRGKSSNEKLFF. The CDR3 DNA is TGTGCCATCAGTGATCGAGGGAAGAGTTCTAATGAAAAACTGTTTTTT.

This clone was observed a handful of times. The chain couples TRBV19 to TRBJ1-5, with D perhaps matching TRBD1 (5 bases). V gave up 5 bases and J gave up 7 bases, with 15 bases separating them. Germline V gene lookup returns CDR1 LNHDA and CDR2 SQIVND (reference sequence). CDR3 length: 14 amino acids. The CDR3 loop reads CASSVLRGDQPQHF. In nucleotides, the CDR3 is TGTGCCAGTAGTGTCCTCCGGGGGGACCAGCCCCAGCATTTT.

This clone came up a few times. This sequence joins TRBV20-1 and TRBJ1-2; D might be TRBD1 (5 bases). CDR1 is DFQATT, CDR2 SNEGSKA, per germline (reference sequence). The CDR3 has 11 amino acids. V was clipped by 3 bases and J by 7 bases, with 9 bases between them. The CDR3 spells CSARLGLGYTF. CDR3 nucleotide sequence: TGCAGTGCTAGGTTGGGACTTGGCTACACCTTC.

The chain combines TRBV14 with TRBJ2-2, with TRBD1 matching 10 bases. V shed 2 bases, J shed 6 bases, and the junction held 9 bases outside the gene matches. The CDR3 covers 17 residues. Per germline, CDR1 SGHDN and CDR2 FVKESK. The CDR3 loop is CASSQWTGGLMPGELFF. The CDR3 DNA reads as TGTGCCAGCAGCCAATGGACAGGGGGGTTAATGCCCGGGGAGCTGTTTTTT.

This clone was seen a few times. This sequence joins TRBV24-1 and TRBJ1-6; TRBD1 agrees at 11 bases. Germline V gives CDR1 KGHDR, CDR2 SFDVKD. This CDR3 contains 15 residues. J gave up 8 bases and V 4 bases, and 3 bases lay outside the gene matches. The CDR3: CATSEGTGGDSPLHF. CDR3 coding DNA: TGTGCCACCAGTGAAGGGACAGGGGGAGATTCACCCCTCCACTTT.

The chain has TRBV20-1 and TRBJ2-1, with TRBD2 matching over 7 bases. With V trimmed by 3 bases and J by 6 bases, 11 bases remained unmatched. From germline, CDR1 is DFQATT and CDR2 SNEGSKA (reference sequence). There are 15 residues in the CDR3. CDR3 residues: CSASFAGESFNEQFF. The CDR3 DNA is TGCAGTGCTAGTTTCGCGGGGGAGAGTTTCAATGAGCAGTTCTTC.

J is TRBJ2-1 and V is TRBV7-8; 8 bases line up with TRBD1. Looked up from germline, CDR1 is SGHVS and CDR2 is FQNEAQ. The length of the CDR3 is 17 residues. Trimming cost V 1 base and J 0 bases; bases outside gene matches: 5. The CDR3 is CASSLETGVVSYNEQFF. The DNA for the CDR3 is TGTGCCAGCAGCTTAGAGACAGGGGTCGTCTCCTACAATGAGCAGTTCTTC.

Points on this clone: Other nucleotide sequences in the sample specify the same CDR3. The chain links TRBV12-3 or TRBV12-4 to TRBJ2-7, with 8 bases matching TRBD2. The CDR3 contains 13 residues. J was trimmed by 3 bases and V by 6 bases; bases with no gene match: 4. The CDR3 region has the DNA TGTGCCAGCAGGGGTCGGGGGGGCTACGAGCAGTACTTC. It is translated as CASRGRGGYEQYF.

The chain joins TRBV7-6 to TRBJ1-1; the match to TRBD1 covers 8 bases. J lost 3 bases, V lost 5 bases, and 20 bases had no gene match. Germline CDR1 reads SGHVS; CDR2 reads FNYEAQ. The CDR3 is 19 residues long. CDR3 sequence (DNA): TGTGCCAGCAGCCCGACCGGACAGGGCTTTCCCCCCCTTTACACTGAAGCTTTCTTT. Translation gives CASSPTGQGFPPLYTEAFF.